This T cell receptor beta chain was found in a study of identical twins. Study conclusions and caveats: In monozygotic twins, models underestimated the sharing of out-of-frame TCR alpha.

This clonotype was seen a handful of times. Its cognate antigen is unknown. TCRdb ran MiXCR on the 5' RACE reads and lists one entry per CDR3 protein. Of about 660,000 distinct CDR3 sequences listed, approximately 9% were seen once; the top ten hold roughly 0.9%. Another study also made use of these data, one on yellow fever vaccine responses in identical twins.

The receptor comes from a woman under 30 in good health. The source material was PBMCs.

The DNA for the CDR3 is TGCAGCGTAGGACTAGCGGGAGGGCATGAGCAGTTCTTC. Translated: CSVGLAGGHEQFF. The chain links TRBV29-1 to TRBJ2-1; 15 bases map to TRBD2. This CDR3 contains 13 residues. Germline V lookup: CDR1 SQVTM, CDR2 ANQGSEA. With 6 bases clipped from V and 8 bases from J, the junction kept 2 bases outside the gene matches.